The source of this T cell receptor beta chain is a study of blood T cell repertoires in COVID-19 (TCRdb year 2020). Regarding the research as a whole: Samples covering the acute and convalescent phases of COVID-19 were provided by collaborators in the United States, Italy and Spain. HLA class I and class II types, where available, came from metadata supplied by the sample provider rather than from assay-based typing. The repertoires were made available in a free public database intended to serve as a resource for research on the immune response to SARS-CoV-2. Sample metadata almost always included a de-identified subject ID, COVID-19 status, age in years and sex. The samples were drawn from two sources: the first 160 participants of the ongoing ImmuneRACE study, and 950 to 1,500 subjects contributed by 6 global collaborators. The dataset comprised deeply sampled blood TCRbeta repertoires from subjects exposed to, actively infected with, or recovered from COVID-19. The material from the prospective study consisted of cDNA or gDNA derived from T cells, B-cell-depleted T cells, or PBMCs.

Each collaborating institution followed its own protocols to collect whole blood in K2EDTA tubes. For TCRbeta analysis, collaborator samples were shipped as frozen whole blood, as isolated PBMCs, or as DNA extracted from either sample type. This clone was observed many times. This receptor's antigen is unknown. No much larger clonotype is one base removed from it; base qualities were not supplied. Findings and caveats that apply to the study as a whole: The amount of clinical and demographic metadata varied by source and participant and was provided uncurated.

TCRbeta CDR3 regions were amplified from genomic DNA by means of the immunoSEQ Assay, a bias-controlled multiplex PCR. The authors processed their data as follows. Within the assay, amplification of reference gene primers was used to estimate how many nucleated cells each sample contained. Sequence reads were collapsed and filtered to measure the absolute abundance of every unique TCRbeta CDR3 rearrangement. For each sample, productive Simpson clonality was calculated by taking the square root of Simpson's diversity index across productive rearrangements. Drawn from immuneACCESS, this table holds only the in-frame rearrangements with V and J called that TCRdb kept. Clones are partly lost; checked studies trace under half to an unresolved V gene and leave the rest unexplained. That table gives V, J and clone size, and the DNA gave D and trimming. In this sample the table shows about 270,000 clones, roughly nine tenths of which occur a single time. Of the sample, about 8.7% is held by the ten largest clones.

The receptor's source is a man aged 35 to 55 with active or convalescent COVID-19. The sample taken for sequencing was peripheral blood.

CDR3 protein: CASSEAMGRNTIYF. In nucleotide form, the sequence is TGTGCCAGCAGTGAAGCTATGGGCCGAAACACCATATATTTT. The V and J segments used are TRBV2 and TRBJ1-3; a confident D gene designation cannot be given. The germline ends are 8 bases apart after V is trimmed by 0 bases and J by 5 bases. The cysteine opens and the phenylalanine closes a CDR3 of 14 amino acids. Of the read, only the CDR3 DNA is kept; its 42 bases are in frame from base 1. Reading the germline V gene gives CDR1 SNHLY and CDR2 FYNNEI.